One and the same sample provided the 15 T cell receptor beta chains below, sequenced in a study of control samples from healthy donors and cancer patients. Sequencing was performed with immunoSEQ multiplex PCR; in TCRdb, only in-frame clones are kept and a portion is missing. The sample shows 90,000 to 100,000 clones, approximately 90% of them seen only once. The sample taken for sequencing was blood. These receptors were taken from a woman aged 18-35 years in good health.

The chain joins TRBV11-3 to TRBJ2-3, with 11 bases matching TRBD1. V shed 5 bases, J shed 4 bases, and the junction held 5 bases outside the gene matches. Germline V gene sequence: CDR1 SGHNT, CDR2 YENEEA. The CDR3 sequence is 15 residues long. The CDR3 here is CASSLGQGDSDTQYF. CDR3 sequence (DNA): TGTGCCAGCAGCCTGGGACAGGGGGATTCAGATACGCAGTATTTT. Combining the CDR3 with reference TRBV11-3 and TRBJ2-3 gives the whole variable domain EAGVVQSPRYKIIEKKQPVAFWCNPISGHNTLYWYLQNLGQGPELLIRYENEEAVDDSQLPKDRFSAERLKGVDSTLKIQPAELGDSAVYLCASSLGQGDSDTQYFGPGTRLTVL.

The chain links TRBV5-6 to TRBJ2-4, with D perhaps assigned TRBD1 or TRBD2 (6 bases each). Germline values: CDR1 SGHDT, CDR2 YYEEEE. V was cut by 4 bases and J by 5 bases, with 16 bases left in between. CDR3 size: 15 residues. CDR3 DNA sequence: TGTGCCAGCAGCCAAGATCTAAGGGGGGAAAACATTCAGTACTTC. It yields the protein CASSQDLRGENIQYF. The entire variable domain, with the rest obtained from reference TRBV5-6 and TRBJ2-4, is as follows: DAGVTQSPTHLIKTRGQQVTLRCSPKSGHDTVSWYQQALGQGPQFIFQYYEEEERQRGNFPDRFSGHQFPNYSSELNVNALLLGDSALYLCASSQDLRGENIQYFGAGTRLSVL.

This sequence joins TRBV7-2 and TRBJ2-2; 8 bases map to TRBD2. V dropped 3 bases and J dropped 1; count of bases not matched to a gene: 4. This CDR3 has 16 residues. Germline CDR1 SGHTA, CDR2 FQGNSA. CDR3 region: CASSLFAGGNTGELFF. The CDR3 nucleotides are TGTGCCAGCAGCTTGTTTGCGGGAGGGAACACCGGGGAGCTGTTTTTT.

The chain has TRBV6-6 and TRBJ1-2, with D tentatively TRBD1 (5 bases). The CDR3 contains 15 residues. Germline-derived CDR1 and CDR2 are MNHNY and SVGAGI (reference sequence). The V end lost 6 bases, the J end lost 2 bases, and 16 bases lay between the germline ends. The CDR3 reads CASSTNPDKNYGYTF. DNA of the CDR3: TGTGCCAGCAGCACTAACCCGGACAAGAACTATGGCTACACCTTC.

The gene calls are TRBV6-6 and TRBJ1-1, with 9 positions matching TRBD1. With 4 bases clipped from V and 1 base from J, the junction kept 4 bases outside the gene matches. In germline, CDR1 is MNHNY, CDR2 SVGAGI (reference sequence). The CDR3 has 15 amino acids. Here the CDR3 reads CASSFRDRENTEAFF. Written as DNA, the CDR3 is TGTGCCAGCAGTTTCCGGGACAGGGAGAACACTGAAGCTTTCTTT.

The chain uses TRBV15 and TRBJ2-2, with a tentative D call TRBD2 (6 bases). V dropped 0 bases and J dropped 8 bases, with 13 bases sitting between them. The CDR3 totals 15 residues. Germline-derived CDR1 and CDR2 are LNHNV and YYDKDF (reference sequence). The CDR3 reads CATSREDYLKGELFF. The CDR3 DNA is TGTGCCACCAGCAGAGAGGACTACCTCAAAGGGGAGCTGTTTTTT.

V and J are TRBV5-4 and TRBJ2-7; D uncertain. With 2 bases removed from V and 2 bases from J, the gap between germline ends came to 8 bases. Germline CDR1 is SGHNT and CDR2 is YYREEE (reference sequence). The CDR3 covers 13 residues. CDR3 in amino acids: CASSFKGPYEQYF. The CDR3 DNA follows: TGTGCCAGCAGCTTTAAAGGTCCCTACGAGCAGTACTTC.

This chain joins TRBV2 and TRBJ1-4, with no clear D. The germline V gene has CDR1 SNHLY and CDR2 FYNNEI. V dropped 0 bases and J dropped 3 bases, with 8 bases sitting between them. This CDR3 is 15 amino acids long. The CDR3, as DNA: TGTGCCAGCAGTGAAGCGCCAGCAGCTAATGAAAAACTGTTTTTT. This translates into CASSEAPAANEKLFF.

The V call is TRBV3-1 (or the pseudogene TRBV3-2), the J call TRBJ1-3; D is ambiguous. V was pared by 1 base and J by 0 bases, with 13 bases between. The CDR3 totals 17 residues. Germline V CDR1 and CDR2: LGHDT, YNNKEL (reference sequence). CDR3 protein: CASSQASVGSSGNTIYF. The CDR3 DNA reads as TGTGCCAGCAGCCAAGCTAGCGTCGGGAGCTCTGGAAACACCATATATTTT.

The chain couples TRBV20-1 to TRBJ2-7; D remains ambiguous. The CDR3 length is 13 residues. CDR1 is DFQATT and CDR2 is SNEGSKA in the germline V gene (reference sequence). With 3 bases removed from V and 0 bases from J, the gap between germline ends came to 9 bases. CDR3 sequence: CSASDLRSYEQYF. The DNA for the CDR3 is TGCAGTGCTAGTGACTTACGCTCCTACGAGCAGTACTTC.

V usage is TRBV7-9 and J usage is TRBJ2-7; the match to TRBD1 covers 7 bases. Germline CDR1 is SEHNR and CDR2 is FQNEAQ (reference sequence). The length of the CDR3 is 13 residues. With V trimmed by 2 bases and J by 5 bases, 3 bases remained unmatched. CDR3 loop: CASSLFTGDEQYF. CDR3 coding DNA: TGTGCCAGCAGCTTATTTACAGGGGACGAGCAGTACTTC.

The V call is TRBV7-9, the J call TRBJ1-6, with D possibly being TRBD1 (6 bases). This CDR3 is built from 15 residues. Looked up from germline, CDR1 is SEHNR and CDR2 is FQNEAQ (reference sequence). Trimming cost V 4 bases and J 10 bases, with 17 bases left between them. CDR3 in DNA: TGTGCCAGCAGCTCCGCGGCTGGGGGCCAGTCACCCCTCCACTTT. This sequence encodes CASSSAAGGQSPLHF. The variable domain in full, completed from reference TRBV7-9 and TRBJ1-6, reads DTGVSQNPRHKITKRGQNVTFRCDPISEHNRLYWYRQTLGQGPEFLTYFQNEAQLEKSRLLSDRFSAERPKGSFSTLEIQRTEQGDSAMYLCASSSAAGGQSPLHFGNGTRLTVT.

The chain combines TRBV6-6 with TRBJ1-2; weak D call: TRBD1 (6 bases). This CDR3 comprises 16 residues. CDR1 and CDR2 (germline): MNHNY, SVGAGI (reference sequence). The V end lost 4 bases, the J end lost 3 bases, and 18 bases lay between the germline ends. The CDR3 here is CASSWPTGLHHYGYTF. The CDR3 DNA sequence: TGTGCCAGCAGTTGGCCGACAGGACTACACCACTATGGCTACACCTTC.

The gene calls are TRBV6-5 and TRBJ1-1; D perhaps matches TRBD1 (5 bases). The germline gives CDR1 MNHEY, CDR2 SVGAGI. CDR3 length: 14 amino acids. The V end was cut by 5 bases, the J end by 4 bases, with 14 bases between. CDR3 residues: CASSRPGAGTEAFF. CDR3 sequence (DNA): TGTGCCAGCAGTCGCCCTGGGGCCGGCACTGAAGCTTTCTTT.

The chain links TRBV20-1 to TRBJ1-2; D remains ambiguous. The V gene lost 6 bases and the J gene lost 4 bases, with 9 bases spanning the gap. Germline assignment: CDR1 DFQATT and CDR2 SNEGSKA (reference sequence). CDR3 size: 11 residues. The CDR3 DNA follows: TGCAGTGCACCCGGGAGCTATGGCTACACCTTC. It encodes CSAPGSYGYTF.